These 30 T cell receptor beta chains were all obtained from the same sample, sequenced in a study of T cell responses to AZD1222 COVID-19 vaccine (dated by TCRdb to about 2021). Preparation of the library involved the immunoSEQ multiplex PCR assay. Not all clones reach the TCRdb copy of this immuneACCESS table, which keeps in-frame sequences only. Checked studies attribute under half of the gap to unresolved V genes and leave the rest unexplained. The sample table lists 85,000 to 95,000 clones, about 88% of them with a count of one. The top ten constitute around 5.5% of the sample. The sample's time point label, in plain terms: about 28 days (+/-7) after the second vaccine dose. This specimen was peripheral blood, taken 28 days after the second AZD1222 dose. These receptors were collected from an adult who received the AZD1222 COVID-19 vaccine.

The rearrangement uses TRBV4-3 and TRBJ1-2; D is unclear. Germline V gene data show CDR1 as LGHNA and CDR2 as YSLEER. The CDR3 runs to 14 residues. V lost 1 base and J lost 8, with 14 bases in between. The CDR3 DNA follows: TGCGCCAGCAGCCAAGTAGGTATGATACAAGGCTACACCTTC. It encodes CASSQVGMIQGYTF.

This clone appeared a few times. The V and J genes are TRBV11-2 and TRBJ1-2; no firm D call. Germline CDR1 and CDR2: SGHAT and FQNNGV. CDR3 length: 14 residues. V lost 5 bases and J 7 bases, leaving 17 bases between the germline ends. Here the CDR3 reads CASSPQYEPLGYTF. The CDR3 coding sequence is TGTGCCAGCAGCCCCCAGTACGAGCCCCTTGGCTACACCTTC.

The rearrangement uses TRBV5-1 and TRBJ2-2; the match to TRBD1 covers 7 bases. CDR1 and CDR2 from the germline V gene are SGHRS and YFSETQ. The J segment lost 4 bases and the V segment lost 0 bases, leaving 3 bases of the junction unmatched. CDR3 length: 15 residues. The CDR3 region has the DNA TGCGCCAGCAGCTTGGAGGGGGCCAGCACCGGGGAGCTGTTTTTT. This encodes CASSLEGASTGELFF.

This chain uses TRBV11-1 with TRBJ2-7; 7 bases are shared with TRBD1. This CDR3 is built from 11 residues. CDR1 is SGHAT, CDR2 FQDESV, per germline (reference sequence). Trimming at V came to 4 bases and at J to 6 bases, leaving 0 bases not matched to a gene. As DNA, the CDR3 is TGTGCCAGCAGCTACAGGGGCGAGCAGTACTTC. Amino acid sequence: CASSYRGEQYF.

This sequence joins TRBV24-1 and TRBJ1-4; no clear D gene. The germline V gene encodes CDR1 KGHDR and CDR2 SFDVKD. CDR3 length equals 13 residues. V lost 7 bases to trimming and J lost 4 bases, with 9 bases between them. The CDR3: CATRGADNEKLFF. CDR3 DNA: TGTGCCACCAGGGGAGCGGATAATGAAAAACTGTTTTTT.

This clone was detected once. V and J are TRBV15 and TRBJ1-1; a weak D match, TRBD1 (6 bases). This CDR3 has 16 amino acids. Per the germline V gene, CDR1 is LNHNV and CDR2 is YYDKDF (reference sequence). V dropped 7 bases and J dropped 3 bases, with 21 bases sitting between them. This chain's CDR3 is CATTTLGTYVHTEAFF. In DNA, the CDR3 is TGTGCCACCACCACGCTTGGGACATATGTGCACACTGAAGCTTTCTTT.

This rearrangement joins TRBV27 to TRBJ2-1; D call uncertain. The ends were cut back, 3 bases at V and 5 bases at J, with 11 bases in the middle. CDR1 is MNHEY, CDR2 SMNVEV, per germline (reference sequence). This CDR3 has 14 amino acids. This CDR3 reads CASSLSAGNNEQFF. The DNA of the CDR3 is TGTGCCAGCAGTTTGTCCGCTGGAAACAATGAGCAGTTCTTC.

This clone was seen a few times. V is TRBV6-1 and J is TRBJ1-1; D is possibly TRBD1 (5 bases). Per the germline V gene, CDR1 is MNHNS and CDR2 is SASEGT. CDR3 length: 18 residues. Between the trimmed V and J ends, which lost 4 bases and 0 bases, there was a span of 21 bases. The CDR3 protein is CASSATLTGSPMNTEAFF. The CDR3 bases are TGTGCCAGCAGTGCCACCCTCACAGGATCCCCTATGAACACTGAAGCTTTCTTT.

The chain's CDR3 is CASSEYGPRAWGNTIYF. The CDR3 region has the DNA TGTGCCAGCAGTGAATATGGTCCCAGGGCTTGGGGAAACACCATATATTTT. This chain uses TRBV2 with TRBJ1-3; D is possibly TRBD1 (5 bases). This CDR3 contains 17 residues. Looked up from germline, CDR1 is SNHLY and CDR2 is FYNNEI. V lost 2 bases, J lost 4 bases, and 18 bases lay in between.

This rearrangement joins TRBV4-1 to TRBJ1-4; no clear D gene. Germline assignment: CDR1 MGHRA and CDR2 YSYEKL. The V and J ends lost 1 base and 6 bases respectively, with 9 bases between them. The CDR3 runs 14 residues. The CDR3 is CASSQGRQHEKLFF. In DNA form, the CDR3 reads TGCGCCAGCAGCCAAGGCAGGCAGCATGAAAAACTGTTTTTT.

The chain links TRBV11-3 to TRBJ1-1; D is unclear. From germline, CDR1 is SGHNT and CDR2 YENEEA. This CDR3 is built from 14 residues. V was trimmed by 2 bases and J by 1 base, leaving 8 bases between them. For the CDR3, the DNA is TGTGCCAGCAGCTTAACTACGGAGAACACTGAAGCTTTCTTT. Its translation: CASSLTTENTEAFF.

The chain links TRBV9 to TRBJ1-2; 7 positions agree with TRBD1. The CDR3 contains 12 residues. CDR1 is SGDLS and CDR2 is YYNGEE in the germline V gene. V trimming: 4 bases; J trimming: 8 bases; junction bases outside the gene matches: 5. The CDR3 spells CASSSLTGGYTF. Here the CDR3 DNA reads TGTGCCAGCAGCTCCTTGACAGGGGGCTACACCTTC.

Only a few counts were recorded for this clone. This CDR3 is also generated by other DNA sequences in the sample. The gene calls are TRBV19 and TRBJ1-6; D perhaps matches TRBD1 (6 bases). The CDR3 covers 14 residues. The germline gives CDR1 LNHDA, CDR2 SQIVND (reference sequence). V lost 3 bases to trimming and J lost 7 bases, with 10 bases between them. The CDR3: CASSIPGQNSPLHF. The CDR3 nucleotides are TGTGCCAGTAGTATCCCGGGACAAAATTCACCCCTCCACTTT. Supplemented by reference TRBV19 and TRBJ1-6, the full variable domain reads DGGITQSPKYLFRKEGQNVTLSCEQNLNHDAMYWYRQDPGQGLRLIYYSQIVNDFQKGDIAEGYSVSREKKESFPLTVTSAQKNPTAFYLCASSIPGQNSPLHFGNGTRLTVT.

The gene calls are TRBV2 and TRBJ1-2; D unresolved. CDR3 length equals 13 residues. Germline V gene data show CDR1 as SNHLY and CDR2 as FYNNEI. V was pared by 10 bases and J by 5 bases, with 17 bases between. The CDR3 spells CATPDGRPYGYTF. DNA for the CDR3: TGTGCCACCCCAGACGGAAGACCGTATGGCTACACCTTC.

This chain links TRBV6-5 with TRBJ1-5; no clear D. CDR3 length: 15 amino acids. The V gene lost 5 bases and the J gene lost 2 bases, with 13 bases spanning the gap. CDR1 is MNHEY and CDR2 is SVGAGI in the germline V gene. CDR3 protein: CASSNDFMGNQPQHF. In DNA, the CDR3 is TGTGCCAGCAGTAACGATTTTATGGGCAATCAGCCCCAGCATTTT.

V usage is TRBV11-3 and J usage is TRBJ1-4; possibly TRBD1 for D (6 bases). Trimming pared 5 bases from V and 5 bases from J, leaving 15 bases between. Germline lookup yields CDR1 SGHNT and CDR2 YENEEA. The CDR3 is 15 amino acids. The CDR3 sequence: CASSRRSGVNEKLFF. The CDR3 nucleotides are TGTGCCAGCAGCCGCAGGTCAGGGGTAAATGAAAAACTGTTTTTT.

CDR3 DNA: TGTGCCAGCAGCTTAGAAGGCTCCTCTGGAAACACCATATATTTT. This encodes CASSLEGSSGNTIYF. V gene TRBV7-2 combines with J gene TRBJ1-3; D unclear. This CDR3 spans 15 amino acids. Germline V CDR1 and CDR2: SGHTA, FQGNSA. V was shortened by 1 base and J by 0 bases, with 7 bases between the two germline ends.

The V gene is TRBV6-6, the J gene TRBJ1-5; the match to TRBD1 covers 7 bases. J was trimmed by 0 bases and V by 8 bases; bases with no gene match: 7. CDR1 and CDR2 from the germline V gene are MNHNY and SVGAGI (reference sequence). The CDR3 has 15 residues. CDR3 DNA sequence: TGTGCCAGCCATCCGGGACAGTATAGCAATCAGCCCCAGCATTTT. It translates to CASHPGQYSNQPQHF.

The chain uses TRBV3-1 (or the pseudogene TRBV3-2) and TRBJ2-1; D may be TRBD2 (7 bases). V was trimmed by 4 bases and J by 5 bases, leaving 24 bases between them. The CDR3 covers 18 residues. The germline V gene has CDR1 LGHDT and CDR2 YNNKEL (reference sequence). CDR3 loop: CASSLRKRGGRPDNEQFF. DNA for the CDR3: TGTGCCAGCAGCCTTAGAAAACGCGGGGGCCGCCCCGACAATGAGCAGTTCTTC.

The CDR3 spells CASSLAWTGGGNTIYF. The CDR3 DNA sequence: TGTGCCAGCAGCTTGGCGTGGACAGGGGGGGGAAACACCATATATTTT. The chain has TRBV5-5 and TRBJ1-3; the match to TRBD1 covers 10 bases. Trimming took 0 bases from V and 4 from J; bases not matched to a gene: 4. Looked up from germline, CDR1 is SGHKS and CDR2 is YYEKEE (reference sequence). The CDR3 runs to 16 residues.

The CDR3 loop reads CASSSEPMESPLHF. As DNA, the CDR3 is TGTGCCAGCAGTTCCGAACCGATGGAGTCACCCCTCCACTTT. This chain links TRBV27 with TRBJ1-6; D is undetermined. Germline lookup yields CDR1 MNHEY and CDR2 SMNVEV (reference sequence). Between the trimmed V and J ends, which lost 4 bases and 10 bases, there was a span of 14 bases. This CDR3 has 14 amino acids.

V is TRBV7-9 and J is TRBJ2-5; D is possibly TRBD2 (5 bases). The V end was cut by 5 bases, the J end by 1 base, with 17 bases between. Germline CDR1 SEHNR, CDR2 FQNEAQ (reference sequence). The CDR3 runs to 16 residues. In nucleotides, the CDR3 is TGTGCCAGCAGCCGTTCGGGCGGGCCTCTCCAAGAGACCCAGTACTTC. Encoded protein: CASSRSGGPLQETQYF.

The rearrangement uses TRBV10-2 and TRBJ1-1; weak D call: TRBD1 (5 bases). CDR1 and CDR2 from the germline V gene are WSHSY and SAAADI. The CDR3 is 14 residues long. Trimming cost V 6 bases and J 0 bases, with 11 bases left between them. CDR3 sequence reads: CASRDPGLNTEAFF. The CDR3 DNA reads TGCGCCAGCAGAGACCCGGGACTGAACACTGAAGCTTTCTTT.

The CDR3, as DNA: TGTGCCAGCTCACCGGTGGTTGGGGCCAAAAACATTCAGTACTTC. Its protein is CASSPVVGAKNIQYF. The chain couples TRBV18 to TRBJ2-4, with unresolved D. Trimming removed 3 bases at V and 1 base at J, with 10 bases between. Germline lookup yields CDR1 KGHSH and CDR2 LQKENI. The CDR3 is 15 amino acids. Filled out from reference TRBV18 and TRBJ2-4, the complete variable domain reads NAGVMQNPRHLVRRRGQEARLRCSPMKGHSHVYWYRQLPEEGLKFMVYLQKENIIDESGMPKERFSAEFPKEGPSILRIQQVVRGDSAAYFCASSPVVGAKNIQYFGAGTRLSVL.

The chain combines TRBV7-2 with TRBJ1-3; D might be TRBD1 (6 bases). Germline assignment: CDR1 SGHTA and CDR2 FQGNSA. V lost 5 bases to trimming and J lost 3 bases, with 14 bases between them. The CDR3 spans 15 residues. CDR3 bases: TGTGCCAGCAGCATTGTACAGGGTTTTGGAAACACCATATATTTT. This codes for CASSIVQGFGNTIYF.

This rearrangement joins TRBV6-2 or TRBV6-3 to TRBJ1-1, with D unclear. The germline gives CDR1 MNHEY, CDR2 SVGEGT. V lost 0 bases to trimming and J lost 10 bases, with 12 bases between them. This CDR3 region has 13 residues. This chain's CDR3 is CASSYSMAGGAFF. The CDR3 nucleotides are TGTGCCAGCAGTTACTCCATGGCAGGAGGAGCTTTCTTT.

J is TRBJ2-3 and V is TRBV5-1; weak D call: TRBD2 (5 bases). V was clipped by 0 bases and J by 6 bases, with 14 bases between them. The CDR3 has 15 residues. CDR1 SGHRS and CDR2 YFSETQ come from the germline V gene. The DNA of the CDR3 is TGCGCCAGCAGCTTGGTTTTGCTAGCTACCGATACGCAGTATTTT. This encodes CASSLVLLATDTQYF.

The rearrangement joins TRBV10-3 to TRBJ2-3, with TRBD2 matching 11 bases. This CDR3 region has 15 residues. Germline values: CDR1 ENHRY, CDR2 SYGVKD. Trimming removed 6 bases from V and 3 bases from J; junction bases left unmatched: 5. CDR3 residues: CAIRVGLAATDTQYF. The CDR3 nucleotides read TGTGCCATCAGGGTGGGACTAGCGGCTACAGATACGCAGTATTTT.

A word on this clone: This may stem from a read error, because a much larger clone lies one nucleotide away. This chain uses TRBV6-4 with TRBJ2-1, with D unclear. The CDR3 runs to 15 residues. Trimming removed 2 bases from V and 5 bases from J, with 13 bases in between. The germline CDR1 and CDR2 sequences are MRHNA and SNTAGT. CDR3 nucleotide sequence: TGTGCCAGCAGTGACGAACAAGAAGGAAACAATGAGCAGTTCTTC. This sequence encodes CASSDEQEGNNEQFF.

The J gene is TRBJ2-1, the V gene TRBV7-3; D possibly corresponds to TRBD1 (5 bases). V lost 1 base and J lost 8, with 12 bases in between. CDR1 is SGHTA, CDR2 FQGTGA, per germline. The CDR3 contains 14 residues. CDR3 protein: CASSLSRDKDEQFF. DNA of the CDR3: TGTGCCAGCAGCTTAAGCAGGGATAAGGATGAGCAGTTCTTC. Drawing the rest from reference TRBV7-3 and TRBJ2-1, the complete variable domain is GAGVSQTPSNKVTEKGKYVELRCDPISGHTALYWYRQSLGQGPEFLIYFQGTGAADDSGLPNDRFFAVRPEGSVSTLKIQRTERGDSAVYLCASSLSRDKDEQFFGPGTRLTVL.